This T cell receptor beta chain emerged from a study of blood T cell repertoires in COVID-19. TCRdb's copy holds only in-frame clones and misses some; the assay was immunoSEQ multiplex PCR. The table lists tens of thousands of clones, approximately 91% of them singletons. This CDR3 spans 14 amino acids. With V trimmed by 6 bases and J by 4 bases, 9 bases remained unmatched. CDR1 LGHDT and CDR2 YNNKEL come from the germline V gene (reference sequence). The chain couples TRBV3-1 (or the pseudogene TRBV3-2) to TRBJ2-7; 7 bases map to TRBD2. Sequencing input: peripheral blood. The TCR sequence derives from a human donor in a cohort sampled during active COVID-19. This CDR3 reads CASSLPGGRYEQYF. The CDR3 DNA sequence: TGTGCCAGCAGTCTACCGGGGGGAAGGTACGAGCAGTACTTC.